One and the same sample provided the 15 T cell receptor beta chains below, sequenced in a study of T cell responses to AZD1222 COVID-19 vaccine. The assay was immunoSEQ multiplex PCR, and TCRdb's table has in-frame clones only and misses some. The table includes about 110,000 clones, 70% to 90% detected once. The sequencing here drew on peripheral blood, taken on day 0 of AZD1222 vaccination. These receptors were taken from an adult in good health.

The rearrangement links TRBV28 to TRBJ1-6, with unresolved D. CDR1 and CDR2 from the germline V gene are MDHEN and SYDVKM. V was shortened by 5 bases and J by 9 bases, with 8 bases between the two germline ends. The CDR3 is 12 residues long. CDR3 coding DNA: TGTGCCAGCAGTCGCCGGGGTTCACCCCTCCACTTT. Encoded protein: CASSRRGSPLHF.

This chain connects TRBV5-3 to TRBJ1-5; D is unresolved. TRBV5-3 is reported as an ORF; its role is uncertain. The CDR3 is made up of 22 amino acids. The V gene lost 0 bases and the J gene lost 6 bases, with 34 bases spanning the gap. CDR3 DNA: TGTGCCAGAAGCTTGGGGTCCCCCCACTTTTTTACCCTAATCGCAAACTGTCAGCCCCAGCATTTT. As protein: CARSLGSPHFFTLIANCQPQHF.

This rearrangement joins TRBV2 to TRBJ2-5; TRBD1 agrees at 10 bases. This CDR3 is built from 14 residues. V dropped 6 bases and J dropped 2; count of bases not matched to a gene: 3. Germline lookup yields CDR1 SNHLY and CDR2 FYNNEI. The CDR3: CASSLDRGQETQYF. As DNA, the CDR3 is TGTGCCAGCAGCCTGGACAGGGGGCAAGAGACCCAGTACTTC.

The J gene is TRBJ1-2, the V gene TRBV28; 11 bases match TRBD1. V lost 6 bases, J lost 5 bases, and 14 bases stayed unmatched. From germline, CDR1 is MDHEN and CDR2 SYDVKM. CDR3 length: 17 residues. CDR3 bases: TGTGCCAGCAGACTTCTAGTGGGACAGGGGGTACGGTATGGCTACACCTTC. Translation: CASRLLVGQGVRYGYTF.

The V call is TRBV18, the J call TRBJ2-7, with 9 positions matching TRBD1. V lost 3 bases and J lost 5; bases outside the gene matches: 5. The V gene's germline CDR1 is KGHSH and CDR2 LQKENI. The CDR3 runs 14 residues. The DNA of the CDR3 is TGTGCCAGCTCACCCCAAGGACAGGGGAACGAGCAGTACTTC. As protein: CASSPQGQGNEQYF. The variable domain in full, completed from reference TRBV18 and TRBJ2-7, reads NAGVMQNPRHLVRRRGQEARLRCSPMKGHSHVYWYRQLPEEGLKFMVYLQKENIIDESGMPKERFSAEFPKEGPSILRIQQVVRGDSAAYFCASSPQGQGNEQYFGPGTRLTVT.

This clone has just a few counts. V gene TRBV4-3 combines with J gene TRBJ1-3; TRBD1 is a possible D gene (5 bases). Germline V gene sequence: CDR1 LGHNA, CDR2 YSLEER. Trimming pared 0 bases from V and 2 bases from J, leaving 14 bases between. There are 17 residues in the CDR3. CDR3 in amino acids: CASSQELRGQAGNTIYF. DNA of the CDR3: TGCGCCAGCAGCCAAGAGTTAAGGGGTCAAGCTGGAAACACCATATATTTT.

V is TRBV19 and J is TRBJ1-2, with D perhaps matching TRBD1 (6 bases). Trimming took 7 bases from V and 4 from J, leaving 10 bases between them. CDR1 LNHDA and CDR2 SQIVND come from the germline V gene (reference sequence). The CDR3 contains 12 residues. CDR3 residues: CASKDSIYGYTF. DNA of the CDR3: TGTGCCAGTAAGGACAGCATCTATGGCTACACCTTC.

V and J are TRBV7-2 and TRBJ1-4; 7 nucleotides agree with TRBD1. The CDR3 covers 15 residues. CDR1 and CDR2 (germline): SGHTA, FQGNSA. Trimming at V came to 1 base and at J to 8 bases, leaving 7 bases not matched to a gene. CDR3 DNA sequence: TGTGCCAGCAGCTTAGATGACAGGGTGGGCGAAAAACTGTTTTTT. Amino acid sequence: CASSLDDRVGEKLFF.

The rearrangement links TRBV3-1 (or the pseudogene TRBV3-2) to TRBJ2-1; 10 bases align to TRBD2. This CDR3 comprises 16 residues. From germline, CDR1 is LGHDT and CDR2 YNNKEL (reference sequence). V lost 5 bases, J lost 2 bases, and 6 bases stayed unmatched. The CDR3 DNA reads as TGTGCCAGCAGCTTTTCCGGGACTAGCGCCTACAATGAGCAGTTCTTC. Translation gives CASSFSGTSAYNEQFF.

The chain employs TRBV19 and TRBJ2-3; no clear D. There are 14 residues in the CDR3. V lost 3 bases to trimming and J lost 0 bases, with 7 bases between them. Germline loops: CDR1 LNHDA, CDR2 SQIVND (reference sequence). Written as DNA, the CDR3 is TGTGCCAGTAGTATTAGACAAAGCACAGATACGCAGTATTTT. Protein product: CASSIRQSTDTQYF.

The chain is built from TRBV19 and TRBJ1-4; no firm D call. The length of the CDR3 is 11 residues. V shed 5 bases and J shed 12 bases, with 10 bases lying between them. CDR1 and CDR2 from the germline V gene are LNHDA and SQIVND (reference sequence). The CDR3 nucleotides are TGTGCCAGTAGTTTCGGGGTGGAACTGTTTTTT. This sequence encodes CASSFGVELFF.

The rearrangement joins TRBV7-8 to TRBJ2-1; 10 bases are a match to TRBD2. The CDR3 totals 15 residues. CDR1 is SGHVS and CDR2 is FQNEAQ in the germline V gene. V dropped 5 bases and J dropped 4; count of bases not matched to a gene: 5. The CDR3, as DNA: TGTGCCAGCAGCAACCCTAGCGGGGGATACAATGAGCAGTTCTTC. Its protein product is CASSNPSGGYNEQFF.

J is TRBJ1-5 and V is TRBV5-1; the D is unclear. The germline CDR1 and CDR2 sequences are SGHRS and YFSETQ. The V end lost 0 bases, the J end lost 1 base, and 2 bases lay between the germline ends. CDR3 length equals 13 residues. CDR3 loop: CASSLGSNQPQHF. CDR3 nucleotides: TGCGCCAGCAGCTTGGGGAGCAATCAGCCCCAGCATTTT.

This chain links TRBV7-2 with TRBJ2-3; no definite D call. Trimming stripped 5 bases from V and 2 bases from J, with 8 bases between. Germline CDR1 SGHTA, CDR2 FQGNSA. The CDR3 totals 13 residues. In DNA form, the CDR3 reads TGTGCCAGCAGCCCCAGACACACAGATACGCAGTATTTT. Protein product: CASSPRHTDTQYF.

The chain combines TRBV19 with TRBJ2-2; a weak D match, TRBD2 (6 bases). Germline lookup yields CDR1 LNHDA and CDR2 SQIVND (reference sequence). V lost 4 bases, J lost 4 bases, and 22 bases lay in between. The CDR3 extends over 18 amino acids. CDR3 region: CASSSGDSTARGTGELFF. CDR3 nucleotide sequence: TGTGCCAGTAGTAGTGGGGACTCGACCGCGCGAGGCACCGGGGAGCTGTTTTTT.